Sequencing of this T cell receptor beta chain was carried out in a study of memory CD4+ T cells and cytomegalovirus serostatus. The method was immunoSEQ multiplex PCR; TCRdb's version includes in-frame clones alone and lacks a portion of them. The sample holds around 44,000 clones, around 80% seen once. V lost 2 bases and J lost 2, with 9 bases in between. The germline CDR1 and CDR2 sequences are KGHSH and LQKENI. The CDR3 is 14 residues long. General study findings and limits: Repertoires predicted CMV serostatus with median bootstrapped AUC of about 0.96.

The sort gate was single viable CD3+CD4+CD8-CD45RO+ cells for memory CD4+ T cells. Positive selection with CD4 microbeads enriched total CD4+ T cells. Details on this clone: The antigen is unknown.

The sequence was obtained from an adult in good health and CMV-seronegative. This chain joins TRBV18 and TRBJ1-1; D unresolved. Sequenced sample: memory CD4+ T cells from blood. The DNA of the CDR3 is TGTGCCAGCTCACCATCCCCTTCAAACACTGAAGCTTTCTTT. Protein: CASSPSPSNTEAFF.